This is a list of T cell receptor beta chains from one sample in a study of blood T cells in healthy people across ages. TCRdb used MiXCR to reprocess the 5' RACE reads, holding one entry per CDR3 protein. The sample gives over 950,000 distinct CDR3 sequences, 35% to 40% of which show up once; around 13% is in the top ten. The sample taken for sequencing was blood. Receptors originate from a man aged 18 to 29 in good health. CDR3s include the opening cysteine and the closing phenylalanine or tryptophan. Part of the rows lack a size; the others show once, few, many or a class for expanded clones.

clone_size,v_call,j_call,cdr3_aa
.,TRBV5-4,TRBJ2-7,CASNGAGDYEQYF
.,TRBV4-1,TRBJ1-1,CASSPWGPGDTEAFF
once,TRBV7-2,TRBJ2-1,CASGDGLAVYNEQFF
.,TRBV5-6,TRBJ1-2,CASSLGLESNYGYTF
.,TRBV13,TRBJ2-1,CASSLFPLAQFF
few,TRBV4-2,TRBJ1-1,CASSQFSGTGTEAFF
.,TRBV29-1,TRBJ2-3,CSVLGLAASTDTQYF
few,TRBV7-3,TRBJ2-5,CASSLSPDQETQYF
.,TRBV20-1,TRBJ2-5,CSASGLASFNNEQYF
.,TRBV5-5,TRBJ2-3,CASSPGTGTTDTQYF
few,TRBV28,TRBJ1-2,CASSPWDRGDYGYTF
.,TRBV2,TRBJ2-1,CASKGVPGGALSEQFF
few,TRBV24-1,TRBJ2-2,CATSPGGPAGELFF
.,TRBV9,TRBJ1-4,CASSEQGGSEKLFF
once,TRBV6-2/TRBV6-3,.,CASNPPRRTVHEQYF
few,TRBV20-1,TRBJ2-1,CSARSPGTSYNEQFF
.,TRBV4-1,TRBJ1-1,CASSQERELEAFF
.,TRBV9,TRBJ2-3,CASRRQDLTTDTQYF
few,TRBV29-1,TRBJ2-5,CSVDSGPETQYF
.,TRBV30,TRBJ1-2,CAWSVGGAAPYGYTF
.,TRBV5-6,TRBJ2-7,CASSVKGSPYEQYF
.,TRBV3-1,TRBJ2-1,CASSQGATSGRNEQFF
few,TRBV28,TRBJ2-5,CASSRSFRAGPKYF
.,TRBV28,TRBJ1-2,CASSSPGTPRYGYTF